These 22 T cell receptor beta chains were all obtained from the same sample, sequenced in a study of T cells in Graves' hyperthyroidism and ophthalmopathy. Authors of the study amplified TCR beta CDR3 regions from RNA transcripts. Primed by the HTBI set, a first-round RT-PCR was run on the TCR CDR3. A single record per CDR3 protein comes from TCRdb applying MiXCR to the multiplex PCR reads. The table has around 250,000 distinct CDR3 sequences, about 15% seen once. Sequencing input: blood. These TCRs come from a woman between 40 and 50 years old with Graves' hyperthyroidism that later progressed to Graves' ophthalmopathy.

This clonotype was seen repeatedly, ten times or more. CDR3 residues: CASSPLDWRKNNEQFF. Here the CDR3 DNA reads TGTGCCAGCAGTCCGCTCGACTGGCGGAAAAACAATGAGCAGTTCTTC. This chain uses TRBV27 with TRBJ2-1, with D unclear. Germline CDR1 and CDR2: MNHEY and SMNVEV (reference sequence). V dropped 5 bases and J dropped 5 bases, with 19 bases sitting between them. This CDR3 is 16 amino acids long.

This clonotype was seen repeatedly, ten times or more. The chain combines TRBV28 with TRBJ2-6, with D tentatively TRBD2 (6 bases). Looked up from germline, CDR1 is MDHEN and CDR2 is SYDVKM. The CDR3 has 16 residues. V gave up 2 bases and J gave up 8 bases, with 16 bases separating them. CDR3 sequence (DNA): TGTGCCAGCAGTTTAGCGGGAACCCCCAAGCCCAACGTCCTGACTTTC. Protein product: CASSLAGTPKPNVLTF.

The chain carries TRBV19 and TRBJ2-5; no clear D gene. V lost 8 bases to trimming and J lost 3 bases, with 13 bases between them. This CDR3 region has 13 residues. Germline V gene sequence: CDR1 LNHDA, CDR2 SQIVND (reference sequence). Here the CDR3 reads CASSRLREETQYF. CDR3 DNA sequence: TGTGCCAGTTCCCGTCTAAGGGAAGAGACCCAGTACTTC.

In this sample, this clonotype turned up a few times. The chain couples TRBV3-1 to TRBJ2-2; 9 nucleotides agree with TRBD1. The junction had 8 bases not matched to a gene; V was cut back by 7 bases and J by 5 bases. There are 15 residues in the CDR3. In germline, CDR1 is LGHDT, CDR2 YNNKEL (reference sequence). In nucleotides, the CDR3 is TGTGCCAGCACCGACAGGGGGGGATGGACCGGGGAGCTGTTTTTT. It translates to CASTDRGGWTGELFF. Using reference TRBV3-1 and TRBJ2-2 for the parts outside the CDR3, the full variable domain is DTAVSQTPKYLVTQMGNDKSIKCEQNLGHDTMYWYKQDSKKFLKIMFSYNNKELIINETVPNRFSPKSPDKAHLNLHINSLELGDSAVYFCASTDRGGWTGELFFGEGSRLTVL.

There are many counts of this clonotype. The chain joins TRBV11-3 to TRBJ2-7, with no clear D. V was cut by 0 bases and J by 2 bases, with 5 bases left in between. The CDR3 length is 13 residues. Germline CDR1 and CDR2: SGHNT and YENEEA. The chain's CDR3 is CASSLDTTYEQYF. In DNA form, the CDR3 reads TGTGCCAGCAGCTTAGACACGACCTACGAGCAGTACTTC.

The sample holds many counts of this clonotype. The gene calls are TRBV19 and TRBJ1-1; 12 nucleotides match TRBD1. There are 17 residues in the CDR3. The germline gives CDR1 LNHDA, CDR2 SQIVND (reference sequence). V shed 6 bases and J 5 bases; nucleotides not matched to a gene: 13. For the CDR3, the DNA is TGTGCCAGTAGATACGCACCGGGACAGGGGGCCGGAACTGAAGCTTTCTTT. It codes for CASRYAPGQGAGTEAFF.

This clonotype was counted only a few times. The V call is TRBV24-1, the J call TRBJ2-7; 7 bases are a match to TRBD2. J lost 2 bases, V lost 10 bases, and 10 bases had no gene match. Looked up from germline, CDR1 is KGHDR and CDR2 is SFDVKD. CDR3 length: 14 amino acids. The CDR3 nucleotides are TGTGCCACTGCTCGCGGGAGCGTTCCCTACGAGCAGTACTTC. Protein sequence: CATARGSVPYEQYF.

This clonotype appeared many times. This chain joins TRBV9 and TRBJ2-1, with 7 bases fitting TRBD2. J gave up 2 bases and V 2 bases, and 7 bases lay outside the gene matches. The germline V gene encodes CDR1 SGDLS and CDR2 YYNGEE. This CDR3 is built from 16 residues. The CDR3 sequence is CASSVGSSGTYNEQFF. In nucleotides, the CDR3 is TGTGCCAGCAGCGTTGGGTCTAGCGGCACCTACAATGAGCAGTTCTTC.

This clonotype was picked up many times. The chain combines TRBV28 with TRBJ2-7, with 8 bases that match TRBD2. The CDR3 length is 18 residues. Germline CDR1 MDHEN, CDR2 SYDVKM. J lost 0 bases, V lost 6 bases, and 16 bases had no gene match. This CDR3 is CASRLSPLAGFNSYEQYF. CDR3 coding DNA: TGTGCCAGCAGACTATCGCCCTTAGCGGGATTCAACTCCTACGAGCAGTACTTC.

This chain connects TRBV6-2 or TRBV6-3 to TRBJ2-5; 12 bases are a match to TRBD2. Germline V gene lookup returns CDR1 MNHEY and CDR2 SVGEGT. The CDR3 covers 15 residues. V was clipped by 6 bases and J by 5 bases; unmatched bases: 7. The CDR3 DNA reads TGTGCCAGCAGAACTCTAGCGGGAGGGGATGAGACCCAGTACTTC. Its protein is CASRTLAGGDETQYF.

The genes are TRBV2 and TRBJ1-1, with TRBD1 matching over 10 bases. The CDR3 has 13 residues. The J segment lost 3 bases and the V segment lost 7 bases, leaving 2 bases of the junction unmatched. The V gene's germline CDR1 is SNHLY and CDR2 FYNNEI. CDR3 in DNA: TGTGCCAGCACCGGGACAGGGGACACTGAAGCTTTCTTT. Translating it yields CASTGTGDTEAFF.

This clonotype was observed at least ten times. CDR3 DNA sequence: TGTGCCAGTAGAGACAGAGGGAAACAAGAGACCCAGTACTTC. Protein product: CASRDRGKQETQYF. This chain links TRBV19 with TRBJ2-5; D tentatively fits TRBD1 or TRBD2 (5 bases each). This CDR3 region has 14 residues. Trimming cost V 6 bases and J 2 bases, with 13 bases left between them. In germline, CDR1 is LNHDA, CDR2 SQIVND (reference sequence).

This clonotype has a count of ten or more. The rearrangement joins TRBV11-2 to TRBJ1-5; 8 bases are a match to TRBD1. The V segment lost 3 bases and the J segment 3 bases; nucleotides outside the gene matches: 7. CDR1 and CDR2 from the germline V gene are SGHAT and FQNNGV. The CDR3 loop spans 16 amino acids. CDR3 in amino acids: CASSLDGQGYNQPQHF. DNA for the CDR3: TGTGCCAGCAGCTTGGACGGACAGGGTTACAATCAGCCCCAGCATTTT.

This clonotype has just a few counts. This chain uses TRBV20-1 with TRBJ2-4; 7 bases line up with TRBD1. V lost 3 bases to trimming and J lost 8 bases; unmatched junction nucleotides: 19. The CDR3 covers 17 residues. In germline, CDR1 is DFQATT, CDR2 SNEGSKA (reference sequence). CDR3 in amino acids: CSASAHDRVVSDDIQYF. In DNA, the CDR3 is TGCAGTGCTAGTGCCCATGACAGGGTCGTGTCCGACGACATTCAGTACTTC.

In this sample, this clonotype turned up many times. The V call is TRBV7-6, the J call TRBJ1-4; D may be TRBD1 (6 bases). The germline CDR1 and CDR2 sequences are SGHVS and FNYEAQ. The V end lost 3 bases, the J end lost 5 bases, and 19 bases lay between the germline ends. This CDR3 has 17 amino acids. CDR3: CASSFTPLDRLNEKLFF. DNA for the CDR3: TGTGCCAGCAGCTTTACCCCTCTCGACAGGCTAAATGAAAAACTGTTTTTT.

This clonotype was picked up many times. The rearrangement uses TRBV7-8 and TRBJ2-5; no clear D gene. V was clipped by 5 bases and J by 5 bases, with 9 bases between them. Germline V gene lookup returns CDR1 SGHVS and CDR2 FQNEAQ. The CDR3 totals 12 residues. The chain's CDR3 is CASSVNMETQYF. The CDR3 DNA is TGTGCCAGCAGCGTAAACATGGAGACCCAGTACTTC. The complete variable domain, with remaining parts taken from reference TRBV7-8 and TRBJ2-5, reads GAGVSQSPRYKVAKRGQDVALRCDPISGHVSLFWYQQALGQGPEFLTYFQNEAQLDKSGLPSDRFFAERPEGSVSTLKIQRTQQEDSAVYLCASSVNMETQYFGPGTRLLVL.

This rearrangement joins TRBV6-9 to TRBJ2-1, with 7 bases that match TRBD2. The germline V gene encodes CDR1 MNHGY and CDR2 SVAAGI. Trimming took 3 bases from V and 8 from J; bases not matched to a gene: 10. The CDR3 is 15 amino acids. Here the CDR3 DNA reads TGTGCCAGCAGTTACAGAGGGAGGGCCGGGTATGAGCAGTTCTTC. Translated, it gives CASSYRGRAGYEQFF.

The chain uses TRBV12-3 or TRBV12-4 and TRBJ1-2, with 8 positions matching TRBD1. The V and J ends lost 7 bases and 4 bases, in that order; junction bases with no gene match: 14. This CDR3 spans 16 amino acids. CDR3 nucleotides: TGTGCCAGCAACCCGGGACAGGTCTCAACCATCTATGGCTACACCTTC. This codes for CASNPGQVSTIYGYTF.

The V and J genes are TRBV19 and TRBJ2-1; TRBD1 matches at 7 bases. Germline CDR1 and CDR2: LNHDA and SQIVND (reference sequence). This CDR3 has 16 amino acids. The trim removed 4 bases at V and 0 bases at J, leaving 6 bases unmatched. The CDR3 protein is CASSTRDSSSYNEQFF. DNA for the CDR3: TGTGCCAGTAGTACCCGGGACAGTAGCTCCTACAATGAGCAGTTCTTC.

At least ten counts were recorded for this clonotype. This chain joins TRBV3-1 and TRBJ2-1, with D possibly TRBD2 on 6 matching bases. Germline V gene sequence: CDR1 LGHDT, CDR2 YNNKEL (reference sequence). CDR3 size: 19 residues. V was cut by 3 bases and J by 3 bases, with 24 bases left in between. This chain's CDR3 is CASSHQALGRRGDYNEQFF. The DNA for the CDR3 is TGTGCCAGCAGCCATCAAGCCCTCGGTCGGCGCGGGGACTACAATGAGCAGTTCTTC.

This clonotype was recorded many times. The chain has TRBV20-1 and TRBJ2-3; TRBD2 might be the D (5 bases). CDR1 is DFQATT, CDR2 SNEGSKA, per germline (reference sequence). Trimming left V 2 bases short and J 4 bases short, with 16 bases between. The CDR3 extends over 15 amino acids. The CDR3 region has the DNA TGCAGTGCTAGATGGGCGGGTTCAGCCTCAGATACGCAGTATTTT. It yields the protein CSARWAGSASDTQYF.

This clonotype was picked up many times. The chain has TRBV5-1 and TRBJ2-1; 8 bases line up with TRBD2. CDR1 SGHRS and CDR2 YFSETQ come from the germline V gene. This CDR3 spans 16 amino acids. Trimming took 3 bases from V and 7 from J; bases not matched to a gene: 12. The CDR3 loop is CASSSHSGIQSNEQFF. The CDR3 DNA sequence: TGCGCCAGCAGCTCCCATAGCGGGATCCAGTCTAATGAGCAGTTCTTC.